A selection of T cell receptor beta chains follows, all from one sample in a study of blood T cell repertoires in COVID-19. Method: immunoSEQ multiplex PCR; TCRdb's copy keeps in-frame clones and lacks some. The sample lists roughly 280,000 clones, 70% to 90% occurring once. Sequencing was carried out using peripheral blood. These TCRs come from a man aged 55 to 69 who had recovered from COVID-19. The conserved cysteine and the conserved F or W are not part of the CDR3 here. The order of the fields is CDR3 protein, J gene, V gene, CDR3 length.

cdr3_aa: ASSQGLTYEQY; j_call: TRBJ2-7; v_call: TRBV6-5; cdr3_length: 11
cdr3_aa: ATSDRAGAINEQF; j_call: TRBJ2-1; v_call: TRBV24-1; cdr3_length: 13
cdr3_aa: ATSRDGTSGNTIY; j_call: TRBJ1-3; v_call: TRBV15; cdr3_length: 13
cdr3_aa: ASSEGRGVMAQH; j_call: TRBJ1-5; v_call: TRBV6-1; cdr3_length: 12
cdr3_aa: ASSLERDREAF; j_call: TRBJ1-1; v_call: TRBV11-2; cdr3_length: 11
cdr3_aa: ASSPRQINYGYT; j_call: TRBJ1-2; v_call: TRBV6-5; cdr3_length: 12
cdr3_aa: ASSRSRGSSSYNEQF; j_call: TRBJ2-1; v_call: TRBV7-2; cdr3_length: 15
cdr3_aa: ASSLAGENYGYT; j_call: TRBJ1-2; v_call: TRBV5-1; cdr3_length: 12
cdr3_aa: ASGYRTEKNTEAF; j_call: TRBJ1-1; v_call: TRBV6-5; cdr3_length: 13
cdr3_aa: ASSPIPTSDQETQY; j_call: TRBJ2-5; v_call: TRBV18; cdr3_length: 14
cdr3_aa: ASSLRGVGTDTQY; j_call: TRBJ2-3; v_call: TRBV5-1; cdr3_length: 13
cdr3_aa: ASSLGRVGGEQF; j_call: TRBJ2-1; v_call: TRBV5-4; cdr3_length: 12
cdr3_aa: ASSLELRQGNEQF; j_call: TRBJ2-1; v_call: TRBV5-4; cdr3_length: 13
cdr3_aa: ASSQGVSGGAEQF; j_call: TRBJ2-1; v_call: TRBV3-1/TRBV3-2; cdr3_length: 13
cdr3_aa: ASSPPGGNGYT; j_call: TRBJ1-2; v_call: TRBV18; cdr3_length: 11
cdr3_aa: ASSIGAGGRGTGTQY; j_call: TRBJ2-3; v_call: TRBV19; cdr3_length: 15
cdr3_aa: ASSQDSGAGYNEQF; j_call: TRBJ2-1; v_call: TRBV4-1; cdr3_length: 14
cdr3_aa: ASSPLGGQAIDEQF; j_call: TRBJ2-1; v_call: TRBV28; cdr3_length: 14
cdr3_aa: ASSKVQGPYEQY; j_call: TRBJ2-7; v_call: TRBV21-1; cdr3_length: 12
cdr3_aa: ASSWDTSSYNEQF; j_call: TRBJ2-1; v_call: TRBV6-6; cdr3_length: 13
cdr3_aa: ASSYRYPNQPQH; j_call: TRBJ1-5; v_call: TRBV6-5; cdr3_length: 12
cdr3_aa: ASSGRGTREKLF; j_call: TRBJ1-4; v_call: TRBV5-6; cdr3_length: 12
cdr3_aa: ASRSGVAYEQF; j_call: TRBJ2-1; v_call: TRBV2; cdr3_length: 11
cdr3_aa: ASKTGDEKLF; j_call: TRBJ1-4; v_call: TRBV6-6; cdr3_length: 10
cdr3_aa: ASSDRGAYEQY; j_call: TRBJ2-7; v_call: TRBV19; cdr3_length: 11
cdr3_aa: ATIRDRGPYEQY; j_call: TRBJ2-7; v_call: TRBV15; cdr3_length: 12
cdr3_aa: ASSLLEGRWTEAF; j_call: TRBJ1-1; v_call: TRBV5-5; cdr3_length: 13
cdr3_aa: ASSLVPGGPTNEQF; j_call: TRBJ2-1; v_call: TRBV5-1; cdr3_length: 14
cdr3_aa: ASSLGTAGTYNEQF; j_call: TRBJ2-1; v_call: TRBV5-4; cdr3_length: 14
cdr3_aa: SASPLSAGVTRQF; j_call: TRBJ2-1; v_call: TRBV20-1; cdr3_length: 13
cdr3_aa: ASSPDRYQETQY; j_call: TRBJ2-5; v_call: TRBV18; cdr3_length: 12
cdr3_aa: ASSRGTGRTDTQY; j_call: TRBJ2-3; v_call: TRBV5-8; cdr3_length: 13
cdr3_aa: ATAIGGGTEAF; j_call: TRBJ1-1; v_call: TRBV30; cdr3_length: 11
cdr3_aa: ASSQDRGTEAF; j_call: TRBJ1-1; v_call: TRBV3-1/TRBV3-2; cdr3_length: 11
cdr3_aa: ASSRGGPSQETQY; j_call: TRBJ2-5; v_call: TRBV7-7; cdr3_length: 13
cdr3_aa: ASSVGQGFWPGYT; j_call: TRBJ1-2; v_call: TRBV9; cdr3_length: 13
cdr3_aa: AWSPSGGPGSGNTIY; j_call: TRBJ1-3; v_call: TRBV30; cdr3_length: 15
cdr3_aa: ASTGYLTDNEQF; j_call: TRBJ2-1; v_call: TRBV5-1; cdr3_length: 12
cdr3_aa: AISSGQASSTDTQY; j_call: TRBJ2-3; v_call: TRBV10-3; cdr3_length: 14
cdr3_aa: ASSESTGGIYGYT; j_call: TRBJ1-2; v_call: TRBV6-1; cdr3_length: 13